The T cell receptor beta chain under discussion was sequenced for a study of T cells in Graves' hyperthyroidism and ophthalmopathy. The trim removed 11 bases at V and 2 bases at J, leaving 12 bases unmatched. Germline V gives CDR1 MDHEN, CDR2 SYDVKM. The CDR3 has 15 residues. Exclusion followed for patients with uncontrolled infection, other autoimmune disease, pregnancy or lactation. RNA transcripts served as the template for amplifying TCR beta CDR3 regions. HTBI primers were the set used in a first-round RT-PCR of the TCR CDR3. TCRdb called the multiplex PCR reads again in MiXCR, with one record for every CDR3 protein. The table has 370,000 or so distinct CDR3 sequences, about 15% seen once. On this clonotype itself: A much larger clonotype is one base distant, so this may be a read error.

This receptor was taken from a woman aged 18-35 years with Graves' hyperthyroidism that later progressed to Graves' ophthalmopathy. Sequences were obtained from blood. V is TRBV28 and J is TRBJ2-5; 9 bases agree with TRBD2. The CDR3: CAGTLGLATQETQYF. The DNA of the CDR3 is TGTGCCGGCACCCTGGGACTAGCCACGCAAGAGACCCAGTACTTC.